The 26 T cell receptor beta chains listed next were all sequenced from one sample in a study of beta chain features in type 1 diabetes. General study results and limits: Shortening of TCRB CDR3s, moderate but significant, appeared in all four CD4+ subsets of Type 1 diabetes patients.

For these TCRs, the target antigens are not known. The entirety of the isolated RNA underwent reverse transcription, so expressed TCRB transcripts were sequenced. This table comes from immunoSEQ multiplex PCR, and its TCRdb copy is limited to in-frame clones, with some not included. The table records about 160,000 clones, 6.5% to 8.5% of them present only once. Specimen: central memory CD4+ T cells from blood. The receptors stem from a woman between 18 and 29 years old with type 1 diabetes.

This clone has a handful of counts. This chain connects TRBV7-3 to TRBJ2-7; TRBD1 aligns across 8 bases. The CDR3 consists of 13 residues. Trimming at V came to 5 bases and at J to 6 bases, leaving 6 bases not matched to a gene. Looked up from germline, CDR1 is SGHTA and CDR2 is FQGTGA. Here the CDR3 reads CASSRGQGGEQYF. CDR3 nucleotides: TGTGCCAGCAGCCGAGGACAGGGAGGCGAGCAGTACTTC.

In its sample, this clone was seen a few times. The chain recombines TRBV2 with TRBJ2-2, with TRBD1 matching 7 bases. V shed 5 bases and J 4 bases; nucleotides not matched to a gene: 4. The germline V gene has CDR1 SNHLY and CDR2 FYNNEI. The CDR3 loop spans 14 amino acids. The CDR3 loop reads CASSITGATGELFF. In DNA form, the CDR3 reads TGTGCCAGCAGTATAACAGGGGCCACCGGGGAGCTGTTTTTT.

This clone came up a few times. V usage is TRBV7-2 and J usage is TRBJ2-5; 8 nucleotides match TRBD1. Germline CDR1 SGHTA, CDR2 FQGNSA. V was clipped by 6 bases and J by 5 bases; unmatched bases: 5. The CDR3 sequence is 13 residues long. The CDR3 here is CASRRTGWETQYF. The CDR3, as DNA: TGTGCCAGCAGACGGACAGGGTGGGAGACCCAGTACTTC.

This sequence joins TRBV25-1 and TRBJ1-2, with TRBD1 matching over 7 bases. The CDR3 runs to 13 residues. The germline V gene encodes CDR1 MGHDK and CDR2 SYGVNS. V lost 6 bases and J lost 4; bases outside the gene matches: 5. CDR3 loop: CASRRTGLYGYTF. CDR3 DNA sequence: TGTGCCAGCAGGCGGACAGGCCTCTATGGCTACACCTTC.

In DNA, the CDR3 is TGCGCCAGCAGCCCGGACAGGATGCGTGGCTACACCTTC. This encodes CASSPDRMRGYTF. The rearrangement uses TRBV5-1 and TRBJ1-2, with TRBD1 matching over 7 bases. CDR3 length: 13 residues. The germline gives CDR1 SGHRS, CDR2 YFSETQ. V shed 4 bases and J 7 bases; nucleotides not matched to a gene: 7.

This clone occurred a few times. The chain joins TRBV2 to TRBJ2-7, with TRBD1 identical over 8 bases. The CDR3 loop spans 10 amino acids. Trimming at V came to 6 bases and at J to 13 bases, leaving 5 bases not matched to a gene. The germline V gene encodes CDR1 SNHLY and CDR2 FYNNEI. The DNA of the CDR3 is TGTGCCAGCAGCCGGGACAGGACTTACTTC. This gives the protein CASSRDRTYF.

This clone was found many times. The CDR3 region has the DNA TGCGCCAGCAGCTTGGAAGCGGGACTAGCTAACGAGCAGTACTTC. It codes for CASSLEAGLANEQYF. This chain uses TRBV5-1 with TRBJ2-7; 9 nucleotides align to TRBD2. With V trimmed by 0 bases and J by 5 bases, 6 bases remained unmatched. Germline V gives CDR1 SGHRS, CDR2 YFSETQ. CDR3 length: 15 residues. Combining the CDR3 with reference TRBV5-1 and TRBJ2-7 gives the whole variable domain KAGVTQTPRYLIKTRGQQVTLSCSPISGHRSVSWYQQTPGQGLQFLFEYFSETQRNKGNFPGRFSGRQFSNSRSEMNVSTLELGDSALYLCASSLEAGLANEQYFGPGTRLTVT.

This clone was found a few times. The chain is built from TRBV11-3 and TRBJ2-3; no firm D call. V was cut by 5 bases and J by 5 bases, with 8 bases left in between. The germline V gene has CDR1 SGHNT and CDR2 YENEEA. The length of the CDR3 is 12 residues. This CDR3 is CASSHAGDTQYF. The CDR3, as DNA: TGTGCCAGCAGCCACGCAGGAGATACGCAGTATTTT.

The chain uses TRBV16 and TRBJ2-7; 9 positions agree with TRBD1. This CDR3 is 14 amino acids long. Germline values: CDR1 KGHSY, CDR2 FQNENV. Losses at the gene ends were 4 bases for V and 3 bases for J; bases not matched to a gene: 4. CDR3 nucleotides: TGTGCCAGCAGCCGAGACAGGGGGGGCTACGAGCAGTACTTC. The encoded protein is CASSRDRGGYEQYF.

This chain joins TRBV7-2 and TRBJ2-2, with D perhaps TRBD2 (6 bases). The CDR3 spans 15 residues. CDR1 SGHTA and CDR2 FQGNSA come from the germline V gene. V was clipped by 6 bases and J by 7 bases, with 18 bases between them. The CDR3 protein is CASSYLLAAGGELFF. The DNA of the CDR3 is TGTGCCAGCAGTTACTTATTAGCGGCGGGCGGGGAGCTGTTTTTT. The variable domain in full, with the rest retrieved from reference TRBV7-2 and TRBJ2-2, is GAGVSQSPSNKVTEKGKDVELRCDPISGHTALYWYRQSLGQGLEFLIYFQGNSAPDKSGLPSDRFSAERTGGSVSTLTIQRTQQEDSAVYLCASSYLLAAGGELFFGEGSRLTVL.

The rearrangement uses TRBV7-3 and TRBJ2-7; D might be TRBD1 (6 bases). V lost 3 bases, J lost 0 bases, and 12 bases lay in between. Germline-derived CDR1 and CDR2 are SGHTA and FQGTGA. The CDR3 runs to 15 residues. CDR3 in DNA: TGTGCCAGCAGCTTGTCAGGACAGCCCTCCTACGAGCAGTACTTC. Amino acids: CASSLSGQPSYEQYF.

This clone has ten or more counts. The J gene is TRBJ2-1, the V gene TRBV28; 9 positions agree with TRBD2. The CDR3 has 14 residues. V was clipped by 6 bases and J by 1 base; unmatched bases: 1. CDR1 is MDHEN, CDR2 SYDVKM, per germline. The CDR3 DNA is TGTGCCAGCAGGCTAGCGGGGTCCTACAATGAGCAGTTCTTC. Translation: CASRLAGSYNEQFF. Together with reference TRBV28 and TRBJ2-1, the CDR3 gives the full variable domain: DVKVTQSSRYLVKRTGEKVFLECVQDMDHENMFWYRQDPGLGLRLIYFSYDVKMKEKGDIPEGYSVSREKKERFSLILESASTNQTSMYLCASRLAGSYNEQFFGPGTRLTVL.

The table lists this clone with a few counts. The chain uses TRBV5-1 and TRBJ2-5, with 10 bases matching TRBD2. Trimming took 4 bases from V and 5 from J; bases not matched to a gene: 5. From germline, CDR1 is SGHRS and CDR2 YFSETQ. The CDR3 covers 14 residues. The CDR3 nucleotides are TGCGCCAGCAGCACTAGCGGGATGGGGGAGACCCAGTACTTC. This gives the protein CASSTSGMGETQYF.

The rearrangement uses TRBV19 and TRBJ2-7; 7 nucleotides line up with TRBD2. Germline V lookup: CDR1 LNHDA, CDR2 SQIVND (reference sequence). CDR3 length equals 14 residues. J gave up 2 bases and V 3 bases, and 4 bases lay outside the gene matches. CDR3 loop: CASSMRGGTYEQYF. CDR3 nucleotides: TGTGCCAGTAGTATGAGGGGAGGGACCTACGAGCAGTACTTC. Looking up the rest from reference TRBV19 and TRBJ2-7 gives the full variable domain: DGGITQSPKYLFRKEGQNVTLSCEQNLNHDAMYWYRQDPGQGLRLIYYSQIVNDFQKGDIAEGYSVSREKKESFPLTVTSAQKNPTAFYLCASSMRGGTYEQYFGPGTRLTVT.

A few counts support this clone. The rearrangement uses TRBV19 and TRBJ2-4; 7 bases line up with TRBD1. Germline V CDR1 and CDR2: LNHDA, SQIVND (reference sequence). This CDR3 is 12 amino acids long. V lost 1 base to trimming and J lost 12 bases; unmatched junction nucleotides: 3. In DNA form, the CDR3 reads TGTGCCAGTAGTATAGGAGGGACAGCTCAGTACTTC. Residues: CASSIGGTAQYF.

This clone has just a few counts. The CDR3 DNA reads TGTGCCAGCACCTCCAGCAGGGCCCGGGATACGCAGTATTTT. It translates to CASTSSRARDTQYF. The rearrangement uses TRBV27 and TRBJ2-3; D may be TRBD1 (5 bases). Trimming removed 7 bases at V and 6 bases at J, with 17 bases between. The CDR3 loop spans 14 amino acids. Germline CDR1 and CDR2: MNHEY and SMNVEV (reference sequence).

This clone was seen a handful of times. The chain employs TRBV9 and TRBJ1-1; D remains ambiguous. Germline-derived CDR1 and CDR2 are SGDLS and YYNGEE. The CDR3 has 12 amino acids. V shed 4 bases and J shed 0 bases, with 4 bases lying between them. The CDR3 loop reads CASSPVNTEAFF. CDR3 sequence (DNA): TGTGCCAGCAGCCCAGTGAACACTGAAGCTTTCTTT.

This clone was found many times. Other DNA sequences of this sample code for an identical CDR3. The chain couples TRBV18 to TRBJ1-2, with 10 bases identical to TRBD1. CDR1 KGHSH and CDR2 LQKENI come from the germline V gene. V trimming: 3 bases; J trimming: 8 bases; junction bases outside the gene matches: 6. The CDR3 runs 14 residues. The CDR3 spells CASSPAGTGEGYTF. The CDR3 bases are TGTGCCAGCTCACCGGCCGGGACAGGGGAAGGCTACACCTTC.

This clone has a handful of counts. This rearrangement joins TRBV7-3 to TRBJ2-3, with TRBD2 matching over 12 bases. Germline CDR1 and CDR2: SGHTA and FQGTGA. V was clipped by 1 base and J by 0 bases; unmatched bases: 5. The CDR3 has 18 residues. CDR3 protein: CASSLRPSGRVSTDTQYF. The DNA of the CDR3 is TGTGCCAGCAGCTTAAGACCTAGCGGGAGGGTGAGCACAGATACGCAGTATTTT.

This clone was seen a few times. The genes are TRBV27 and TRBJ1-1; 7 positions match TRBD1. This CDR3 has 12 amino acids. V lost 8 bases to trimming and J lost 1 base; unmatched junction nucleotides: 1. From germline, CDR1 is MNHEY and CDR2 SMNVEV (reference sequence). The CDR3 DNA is TGTGCCAGCCGGGACAGGAACACTGAAGCTTTCTTT. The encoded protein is CASRDRNTEAFF.

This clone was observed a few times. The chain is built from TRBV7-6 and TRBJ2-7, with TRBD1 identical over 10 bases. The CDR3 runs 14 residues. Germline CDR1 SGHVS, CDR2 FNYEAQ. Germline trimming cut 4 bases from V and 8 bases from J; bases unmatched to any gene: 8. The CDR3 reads CASSSPGQGPKQYF. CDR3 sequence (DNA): TGTGCCAGCAGCTCCCCGGGACAGGGGCCTAAGCAGTACTTC.

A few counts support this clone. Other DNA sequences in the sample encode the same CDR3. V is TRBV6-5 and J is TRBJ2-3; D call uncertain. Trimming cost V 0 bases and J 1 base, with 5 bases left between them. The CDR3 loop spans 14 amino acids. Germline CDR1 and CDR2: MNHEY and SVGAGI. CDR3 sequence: CASSYSTGTDTQYF. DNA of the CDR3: TGTGCCAGCAGTTACTCAACAGGCACAGATACGCAGTATTTT.

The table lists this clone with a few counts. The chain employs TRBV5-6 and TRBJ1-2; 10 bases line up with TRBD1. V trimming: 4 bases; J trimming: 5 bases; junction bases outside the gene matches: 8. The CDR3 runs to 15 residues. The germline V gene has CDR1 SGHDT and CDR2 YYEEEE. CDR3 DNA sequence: TGTGCCAGCAGCACTGACAGGGGGCCGATATATGGCTACACCTTC. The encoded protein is CASSTDRGPIYGYTF.

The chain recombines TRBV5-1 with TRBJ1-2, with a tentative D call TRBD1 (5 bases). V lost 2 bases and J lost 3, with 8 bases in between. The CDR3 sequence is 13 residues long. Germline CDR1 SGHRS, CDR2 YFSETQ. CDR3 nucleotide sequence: TGCGCCAGCAGCTTCAGCAGGGACTATGGCTACACCTTC. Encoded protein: CASSFSRDYGYTF.

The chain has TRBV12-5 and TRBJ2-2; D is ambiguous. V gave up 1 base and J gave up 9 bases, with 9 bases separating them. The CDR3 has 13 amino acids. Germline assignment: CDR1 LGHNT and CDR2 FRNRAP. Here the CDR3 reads CASGLGLARELFF. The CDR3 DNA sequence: TGTGCTAGTGGTTTGGGACTGGCTCGGGAGCTGTTTTTT.

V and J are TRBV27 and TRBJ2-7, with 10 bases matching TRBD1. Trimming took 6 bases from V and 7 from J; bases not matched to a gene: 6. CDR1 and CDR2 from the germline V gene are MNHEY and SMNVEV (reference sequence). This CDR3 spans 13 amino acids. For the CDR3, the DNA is TGTGCCAGCAGCTCGGGACAGGGGATAGAGCAGTACTTC. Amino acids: CASSSGQGIEQYF.